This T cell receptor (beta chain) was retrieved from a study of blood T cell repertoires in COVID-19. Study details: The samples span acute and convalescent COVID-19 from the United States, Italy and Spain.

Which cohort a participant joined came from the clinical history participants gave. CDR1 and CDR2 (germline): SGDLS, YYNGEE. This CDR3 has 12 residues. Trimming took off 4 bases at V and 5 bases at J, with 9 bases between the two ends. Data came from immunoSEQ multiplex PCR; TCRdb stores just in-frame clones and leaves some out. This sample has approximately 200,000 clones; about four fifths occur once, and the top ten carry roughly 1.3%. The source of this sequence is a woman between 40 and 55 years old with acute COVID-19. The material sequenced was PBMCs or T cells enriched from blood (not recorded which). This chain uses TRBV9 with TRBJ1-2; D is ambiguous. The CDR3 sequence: CASSMGEYGYTF. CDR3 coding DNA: TGTGCCAGCAGCATGGGCGAGTATGGCTACACCTTC.